A selection of T cell receptor beta chains follows, all from one sample in a study of blood T cell repertoires in COVID-19. Produced via immunoSEQ multiplex PCR; TCRdb's table is partial and in-frame only. The table has some 99,000 clones, around 82% seen once; the top ten hold less than 5%. Sample: peripheral blood. The receptors stem from a human donor in a cohort sampled during active or convalescent COVID-19. CDR3s include the opening cysteine and the closing phenylalanine or tryptophan. The D gene is left open where the match is weak. Clone size is shown for a subset of rows, as once, few, many or a class of expanded clone.

>TRBJ2-1|once|TRBV15|TRBD2
CATSRGRTSGANEQFF
TGTGCCACCAGCAGAGGAAGGACTAGCGGGGCAAATGAGCAGTTCTTC
>TRBJ2-1|NA|TRBV14|NA
CASSRGTGLNEQFF
TGTGCCAGCAGCCGTGGGACGGGACTGAATGAGCAGTTCTTC
>TRBJ1-5|NA|TRBV3-1/TRBV3-2|NA
CASSQSRGPNQPQHF
TGTGCCAGCAGCCAATCTAGAGGGCCGAACCAGCCCCAGCATTTT
>TRBJ2-7|NA|TRBV19|TRBD1
CASSIKGATVPYEQYF
TGTGCCAGTAGTATAAAGGGGGCGACGGTGCCCTACGAGCAGTACTTC
>TRBJ2-2|NA|TRBV29-1|TRBD1
CSATGTDPYGELFF
TGCAGCGCAACCGGGACAGACCCATACGGGGAGCTGTTTTTT
>TRBJ1-2|NA|TRBV5-1|NA
CASSFWGGFDYGYTF
TGCGCCAGCAGCTTTTGGGGGGGATTCGACTATGGCTACACCTTC
>TRBJ1-1|NA|TRBV7-2|NA
CASSLFGDQNTEAFF
TGTGCCAGCAGCCTATTCGGAGATCAGAACACTGAAGCTTTCTTT
>TRBJ1-2|few|TRBV19|NA
CASSTGINYGYTF
TGTGCCAGTAGTACAGGGATAAACTATGGCTACACCTTC
>TRBJ2-7|few|TRBV27|TRBD1
CASSFGPGGSYEQYF
TGTGCCAGCAGTTTCGGTCCAGGGGGCTCCTACGAGCAGTACTTC
>TRBJ2-7|NA|TRBV25-1|TRBD2
CASSAGGGYEQYF
TGTGCCAGCAGTGCCGGGGGGGGCTACGAGCAGTACTTC
>TRBJ1-1|NA|TRBV5-6|TRBD1
CASRRDRRNTEAFF
TGTGCCAGCAGGCGGGACAGGAGGAACACTGAAGCTTTCTTT
>TRBJ2-1|NA|TRBV4-1|TRBD2
CASSQETKSGGAVREQFF
TGCGCCAGCAGCCAAGAGACAAAGAGCGGGGGCGCCGTTAGGGAGCAGTTCTTC
>TRBJ2-7|NA|TRBV12-3/TRBV12-4|NA
CASSLRGEQYF
TGTGCCAGCAGTTTAAGGGGCGAGCAGTACTTC
>TRBJ1-1|NA|TRBV5-1|NA
CASSRTAPWSNTEAFF
TGCGCCAGCAGCAGGACAGCCCCCTGGTCGAACACTGAAGCTTTCTTT
>TRBJ2-3|NA|TRBV7-2|TRBD2
CASSLGGLPTDTQYF
TGTGCCAGCAGCTTAGGGGGACTACCCACAGATACGCAGTATTTT